This TCR beta chain was observed in a study of CD8 T cells in Susac syndrome. Random hexamers were used to reverse transcribe an amount of about 0.45 to 1 ug RNA. Coverage of TCR beta CDR3 amplification by immunoSEQ multiplex PCR extended to 54 Vbeta and 13 Jbeta. MiXCR was run by TCRdb on the immunoSEQ multiplex PCR reads, yielding one entry per CDR3 protein. This table holds roughly 80,000 distinct CDR3 sequences, over 90% found once. This clonotype showed up just once. The CDR3 runs to 16 residues. V was pared by 5 bases and J by 3 bases, with 18 bases between. CDR1 MGHDK and CDR2 SYGVNS come from the germline V gene.

The TCR comes from a human donor in good health. The J gene is TRBJ2-3, the V gene TRBV25-1; no reliable D call. The specimen sequenced was CD8+ T cells from PBMCs. The CDR3 region has the DNA TGTGCCAGCAGTCTGAAGGGTGGCGGATATACAGATACGCAGTATTTT. Its protein product is CASSLKGGGYTDTQYF.